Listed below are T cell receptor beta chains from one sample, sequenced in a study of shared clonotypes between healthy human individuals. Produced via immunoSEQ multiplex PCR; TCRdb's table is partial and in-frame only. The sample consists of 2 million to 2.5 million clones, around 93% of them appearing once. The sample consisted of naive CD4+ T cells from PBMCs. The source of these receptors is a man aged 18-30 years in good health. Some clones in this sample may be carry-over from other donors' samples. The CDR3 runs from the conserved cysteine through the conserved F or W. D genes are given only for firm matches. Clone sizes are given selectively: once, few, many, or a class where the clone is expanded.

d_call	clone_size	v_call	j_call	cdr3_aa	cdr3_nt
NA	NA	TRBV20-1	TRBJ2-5	CSASFETQYF	TGCAGTGCTAGCTTTGAGACCCAGTACTTC
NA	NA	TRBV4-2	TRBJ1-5	CASSQEQEGPQHF	TGTGCCAGCAGCCAAGAACAAGAGGGGCCCCAGCATTTT
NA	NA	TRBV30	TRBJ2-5	CAWITTGGRETQYF	TGTGCCTGGATCACGACCGGGGGCAGGGAGACCCAGTACTTC
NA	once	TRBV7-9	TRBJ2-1	CASRGGGEKFF	TGTGCCAGCAGAGGCGGGGGCGAAAAATTCTTC
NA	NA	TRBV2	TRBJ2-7	CASHGSTYEQYF	TGTGCCTCCCACGGCAGCACCTACGAGCAGTACTTC
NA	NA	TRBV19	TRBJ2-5	CASSIVGGERTQYF	TGTGCCAGTAGTATAGTTGGCGGTGAAAGGACCCAGTACTTC
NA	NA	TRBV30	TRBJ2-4	CAYHKEGIFSGIQYF	TGTGCCTACCACAAAGAAGGGATATTTTCGGGGATTCAGTACTTC
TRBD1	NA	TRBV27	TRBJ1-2	CASSLATGGVYGYTF	TGTGCCAGCAGTTTGGCGACAGGGGGCGTCTATGGCTACACCTTC
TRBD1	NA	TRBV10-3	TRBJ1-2	CAISEGLTGGGYGYTF	TGTGCCATCAGTGAGGGGTTGACAGGGGGCGGCTATGGCTACACCTTC
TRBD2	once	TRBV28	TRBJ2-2	CASSGLAGFRELFF	TGTGCCAGCAGCGGACTAGCGGGATTTCGGGAGCTGTTTTTT